This T cell receptor beta chain was captured in a study of regulatory T cells in long-lasting Graves disease. Overall study findings and caveats: Lower TCR diversity characterized persistent Graves' patients relative to newly diagnosed patients. Persistent disease preferred TRBV28, TRBJ1-2 and TRBJ2-5; new disease, TRBV20-1 and TRBJ2-1. Public clonotype sharing was higher in persistent than newly diagnosed patients.

TCR beta libraries were built with iRepertoire HTBI primers and Arm-PCR of CDR3 regions. Each CDR3 protein is one row after TCRdb ran MiXCR on the multiplex PCR reads. The data hold over 500,000 distinct CDR3 sequences, with under 20% observed a single time. Comment on this clonotype: The antigen is unknown.

This CDR3 contains 14 residues. Per the germline V gene, CDR1 is SEHNR and CDR2 is FQNEAQ (reference sequence). V was pared by 5 bases and J by 8 bases, with 16 bases between. Time point specified: newly diagnosed GD, antithyroid drugs for less than 3 months. PBMC RNA was the source of the TCR library. Separately, the same data were catalogued under a study of T cells in Graves' hyperthyroidism and ophthalmopathy.

This material consisted of peripheral blood mononuclear cells (PBMCs), taken at new diagnosis, from a patient treated with antithyroid drugs. This chain uses TRBV7-9 with TRBJ1-3; the D is unclear. The TCR was taken from a woman in her twenties or thirties with Graves disease. The CDR3 loop reads CASSRTLTSHTIYF. CDR3 in DNA: TGTGCCAGCAGCCGGACCCTGACAAGTCACACCATATATTTT.